This TCR beta chain was documented in a study of metastatic and nonmetastatic thyroid tumors. Background on the study: From malignant and benign thyroid patients, repertoires in blood and in tumor or nodule tissue were compared.

This clone has a count of ten or more. Its antigen remains unknown. None of the patients had undergone any treatment ahead of thyroid surgery. The ends were cut back, 2 bases at V and 3 bases at J, with 8 bases in the middle. The CDR3 contains 13 residues. Germline V gene data show CDR1 as MGHDK and CDR2 as SYGVNS. Study results and caveats: TCR beta diversity was reportedly significantly higher in malignant thyroid tumors than benign nodules, in blood and tumor.

Original analysis: Clinicopathological groups of papillary thyroid cancer showed CDR3 differences that were used to build a distant-metastasis classifier. MiXCR reprocessed the PCR reads for TCRdb. These V and J calls derive from TCRdb rather than the authors' analysis. The profile shows fewer than 30,000 clones, around a fifth of them singletons. The genes are TRBV25-1 and TRBJ2-7; D not certain. The sequencing sample was made of blood. This receptor was identified in a male donor with papillary thyroid cancer or a benign thyroid nodule (not recorded which). Some clones in this sample may be carry-over from other donors' samples. DNA of the CDR3: TGTGCCAGCAGTGAAACAGTGAACTACGAGCAGTACTTC. Encoded protein: CASSETVNYEQYF.